This T cell receptor (beta chain) was identified in a study of T cells in Graves' hyperthyroidism and ophthalmopathy. The study based diagnoses on clinical symptoms, serum thyroxine and TRAb, thyroid ultrasound and orbital computed tomography. Study-level findings and limits: Most thyroid clonotypes expanded above 0.001 appeared in blood too.

There are 14 residues in the CDR3. In germline, CDR1 is SGHVS, CDR2 FQNEAQ. The V gene end was trimmed by 4 bases and the J gene end by 5 bases; junction bases not matched to a gene: 7. Authors of the study amplified TCR beta CDR3 regions from RNA transcripts. An initial round of RT-PCR targeting the TCR CDR3 relied on the HTBI primer set. TCRdb redid the calling of the multiplex PCR reads with MiXCR, one entry per CDR3 protein. The table includes fewer than 550,000 distinct CDR3 sequences, approximately 14% detected once. In regard to this clonotype: Its antigen is still unknown.

J is TRBJ2-5 and V is TRBV7-8; 7 bases agree with TRBD1. The clonotype was recovered from a woman under 30 with Graves' hyperthyroidism. Material: blood. The CDR3 reads CASSSTGRPETQYF. DNA of the CDR3: TGTGCCAGCAGCTCGACAGGGCGCCCGGAGACCCAGTACTTC.